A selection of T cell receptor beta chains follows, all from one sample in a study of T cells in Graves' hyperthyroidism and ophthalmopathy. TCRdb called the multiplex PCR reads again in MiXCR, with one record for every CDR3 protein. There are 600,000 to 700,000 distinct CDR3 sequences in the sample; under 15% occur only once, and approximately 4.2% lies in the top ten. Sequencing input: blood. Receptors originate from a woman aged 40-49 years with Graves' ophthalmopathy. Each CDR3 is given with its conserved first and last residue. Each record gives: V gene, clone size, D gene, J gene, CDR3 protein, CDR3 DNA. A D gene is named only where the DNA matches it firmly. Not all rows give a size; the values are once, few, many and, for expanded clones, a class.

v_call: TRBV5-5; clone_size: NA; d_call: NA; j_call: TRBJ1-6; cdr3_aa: CASSIYRVGNSPLHF; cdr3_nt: TGTGCCAGCAGCATCTACAGGGTGGGGAATTCACCCCTCCACTTT
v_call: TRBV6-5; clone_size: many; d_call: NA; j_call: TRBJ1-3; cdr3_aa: CASSKENGGSGNTIYF; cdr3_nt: TGTGCCAGCAGCAAGGAAAACGGGGGCTCTGGAAACACCATATATTTT
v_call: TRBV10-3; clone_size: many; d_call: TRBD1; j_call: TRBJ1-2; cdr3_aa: CAISESRTGDYGYTF; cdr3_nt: TGTGCCATCAGTGAGTCTCGGACAGGGGATTACGGCTACACCTTC
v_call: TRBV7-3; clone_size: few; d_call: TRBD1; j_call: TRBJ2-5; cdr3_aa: CASSPTGTDRETQYF; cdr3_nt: TGTGCCAGCAGCCCAACCGGGACAGATAGAGAGACCCAGTACTTC
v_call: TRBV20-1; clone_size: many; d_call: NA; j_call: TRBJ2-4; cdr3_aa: CSADGPEGVNIQYF; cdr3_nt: TGCAGTGCCGACGGACCGGAGGGGGTAAACATTCAGTACTTC
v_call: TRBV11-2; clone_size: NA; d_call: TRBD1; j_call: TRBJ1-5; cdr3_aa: CASSSRPGQGANSNQPQHF; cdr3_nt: TGTGCCAGCAGCTCACGTCCGGGACAGGGGGCGAATAGCAATCAGCCCCAGCATTTT
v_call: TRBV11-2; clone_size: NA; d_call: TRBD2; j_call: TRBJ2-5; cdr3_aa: CASSLVAGPQETQYF; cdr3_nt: TGTGCCAGCAGCTTAGTAGCGGGCCCCCAAGAGACCCAGTACTTC
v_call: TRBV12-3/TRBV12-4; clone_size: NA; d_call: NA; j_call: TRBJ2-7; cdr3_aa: CASSLRGAHTYEQYF; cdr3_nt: TGTGCCAGCAGTTTACGGGGGGCGCATACCTACGAGCAGTACTTC
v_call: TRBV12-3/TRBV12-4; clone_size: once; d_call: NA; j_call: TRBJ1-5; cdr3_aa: CASSFFLTVFQPQHF; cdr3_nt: TGTGCCAGCAGTTTTTTCTTGACAGTTTTTCAGCCCCAGCATTTT
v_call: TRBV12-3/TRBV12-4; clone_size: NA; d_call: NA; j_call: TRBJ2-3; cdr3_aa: CASSLAGPTDTQYF; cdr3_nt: TGTGCCAGCAGTTTAGCGGGCCCCACAGATACGCAGTATTTT
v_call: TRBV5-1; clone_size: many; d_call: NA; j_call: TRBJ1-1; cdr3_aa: CASSLAGSEAFF; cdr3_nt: TGCGCCAGCAGCTTGGCAGGTTCTGAAGCTTTCTTT
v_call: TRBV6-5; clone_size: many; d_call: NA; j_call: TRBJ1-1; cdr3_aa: CASSSSALGGTEAFF; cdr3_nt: TGTGCCAGCAGTTCGAGCGCCTTAGGCGGAACTGAAGCTTTCTTT
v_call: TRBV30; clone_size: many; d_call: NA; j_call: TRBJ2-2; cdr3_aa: CAWSVLQGTGELFF; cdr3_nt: TGTGCCTGGAGTGTACTCCAGGGGACCGGGGAGCTGTTTTTT
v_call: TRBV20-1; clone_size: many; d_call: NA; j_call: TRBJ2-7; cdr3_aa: CSARGLETYEQYF; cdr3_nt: TGCAGTGCTAGAGGTTTAGAGACCTACGAGCAGTACTTC
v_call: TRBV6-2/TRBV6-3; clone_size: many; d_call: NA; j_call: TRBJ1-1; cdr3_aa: CASSYRGRGNTEAFF; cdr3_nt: TGTGCCAGCAGTTACAGGGGCAGAGGGAACACTGAAGCTTTCTTT
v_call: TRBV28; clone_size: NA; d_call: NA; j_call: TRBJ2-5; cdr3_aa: CASSLSWQSETQYF; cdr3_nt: TGTGCCAGCAGTTTATCGTGGCAGTCAGAGACCCAGTACTTC
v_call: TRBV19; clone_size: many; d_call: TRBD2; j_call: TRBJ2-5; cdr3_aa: CASSSLSAGEETQYF; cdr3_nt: TGTGCCAGTAGTTCCCTCTCCGCGGGAGAAGAGACCCAGTACTTC